The 25 T cell receptor beta chains presented below share a single source sample, sequenced in a study of T-cell memory formation after mild COVID-19. TCRdb redid the calling of the 5' RACE reads with MiXCR, one entry per CDR3 protein. The sample holds some 150,000 distinct CDR3 sequences, 14% seen once. Sequences were obtained from PBMCs or a T cell subset sorted from them (not recorded which). These receptors were taken from an adult woman who had mild COVID-19 (a few samples of this study predate the infection). Cell type and time point are not known.

The chain links TRBV3-1 to TRBJ2-7; 7 positions agree with TRBD1. CDR1 is LGHDT and CDR2 is YNNKEL in the germline V gene (reference sequence). The CDR3 has 16 amino acids. J was trimmed by 4 bases and V by 2 bases; bases with no gene match: 11. This CDR3 reads CASSQLHTGTEYEQYF. CDR3 sequence (DNA): TGTGCCAGCAGCCAATTACACACCGGGACAGAATACGAGCAGTACTTC.

This clonotype was counted between two and nine times. CDR3 in amino acids: CASSSRDAPNTGELFF. The CDR3 DNA follows: TGTGCCAGCAGTTCCCGGGACGCCCCGAACACCGGGGAGCTGTTTTTT. The rearrangement uses TRBV12-3 or TRBV12-4 and TRBJ2-2; TRBD1 or TRBD2 may be the D gene (5 bases each). Between the trimmed V and J ends, which lost 4 bases and 0 bases, there was a span of 12 bases. The CDR3 length is 16 residues.

This clonotype was counted only a few times. The chain combines TRBV4-2 with TRBJ1-1, with D unclear. This CDR3 region has 17 residues. Germline CDR1 and CDR2: LGHNA and YNFKEQ. Trimming removed 5 bases from V and 0 bases from J, with 19 bases in between. The CDR3 region is CASSSTALAGMNTEAFF. CDR3 coding DNA: TGTGCCAGCAGCTCCACTGCATTGGCGGGAATGAACACTGAAGCTTTCTTT.

This clonotype appeared a few times. This chain links TRBV6-2 or TRBV6-3 with TRBJ2-7; TRBD1 matches at 11 bases. This CDR3 has 14 amino acids. The ends lost 7 bases at V and 6 bases at J; junction bases unmatched: 8. Germline CDR1 reads MNHEY; CDR2 reads SVGEGT. The chain's CDR3 is CASTAGTGGSEQYF. The CDR3 bases are TGTGCCAGCACCGCCGGGACAGGGGGGAGCGAGCAGTACTTC.

This clonotype was found many times. The rearrangement uses TRBV4-1 and TRBJ2-4, with TRBD1 matching over 8 bases. CDR3 length: 14 residues. The ends lost 1 base at V and 8 bases at J; junction bases unmatched: 4. The germline V gene has CDR1 MGHRA and CDR2 YSYEKL. The CDR3 DNA reads as TGCGCCAGCAGCCAAGGACAGGGGAGGCACATTCAGTACTTC. Residues: CASSQGQGRHIQYF.

This chain connects TRBV4-3 to TRBJ2-7; TRBD2 might be the D (6 bases). The ends were cut back, 6 bases at V and 0 bases at J, with 12 bases in the middle. Germline V gives CDR1 LGHNA, CDR2 YSLEER. CDR3 length: 14 amino acids. The CDR3 loop is CASSPPGASYEQYF. The CDR3 coding sequence is TGCGCCAGCAGTCCGCCGGGAGCCTCCTACGAGCAGTACTTC.

The J gene is TRBJ2-2, the V gene TRBV12-3 or TRBV12-4; no definite D call. The CDR3 is made up of 11 amino acids. V gave up 2 bases and J gave up 6 bases, with 1 base separating them. CDR3 bases: TGTGCCAGCAGTTTATCCGGGGAGCTGTTTTTT. It specifies CASSLSGELFF.

This clonotype was observed a handful of times. The chain carries TRBV20-1 and TRBJ2-1; TRBD2 matches at 15 bases. Germline trimming cut 3 bases from V and 1 base from J; bases unmatched to any gene: 1. Germline loops: CDR1 DFQATT, CDR2 SNEGSKA (reference sequence). There are 16 residues in the CDR3. The CDR3 DNA is TGCAGTGCTAGGGGGACTAGCGGGAGGTCCTACAATGAGCAGTTCTTC. It translates to CSARGTSGRSYNEQFF.

This clonotype was counted between two and nine times. This chain uses TRBV5-4 with TRBJ2-2; D perhaps matches TRBD2 (6 bases). Deletions cut 10 bases from V and 4 bases from J, with 23 bases between. The CDR3 length is 16 residues. Germline lookup yields CDR1 SGHNT and CDR2 YYREEE (reference sequence). The CDR3 nucleotides read TGTGCCGTTAATTCGGGACTGCGTTGGGGCACCGGGGAGCTGTTTTTT. Its protein is CAVNSGLRWGTGELFF.

This chain links TRBV12-3 or TRBV12-4 with TRBJ2-7; 7 nucleotides agree with TRBD1. The CDR3 is 12 residues long. Trimming at V came to 5 bases and at J to 5 bases, leaving 3 bases not matched to a gene. CDR3 coding DNA: TGTGCCAGCAGTCGAACAGGGGACGAGCAGTACTTC. The encoded protein is CASSRTGDEQYF.

In its sample, this clonotype was seen a few times. The V and J genes are TRBV7-9 and TRBJ1-4; D is unresolved. Germline V gives CDR1 SEHNR, CDR2 FQNEAQ (reference sequence). V lost 0 bases to trimming and J lost 4 bases, with 6 bases between them. The CDR3 consists of 14 residues. CDR3 loop: CASSLAVGNEKLFF. The DNA for the CDR3 is TGTGCCAGCAGCTTAGCAGTGGGTAATGAAAAACTGTTTTTT.

The chain employs TRBV7-3 and TRBJ2-3; D is uncertain. Per the germline V gene, CDR1 is SGHTA and CDR2 is FQGTGA. The CDR3 spans 15 residues. With 3 bases removed from V and 4 bases from J, the gap between germline ends came to 14 bases. The CDR3 sequence: CASSLGLVNPDTQYF. CDR3 DNA: TGTGCCAGCAGCTTGGGGTTAGTTAATCCAGATACGCAGTATTTT.

CDR3 coding DNA: TGTGCCACCTCCAGGACAGGGGATGGAGAAAAACTGTTTTTT. This encodes CATSRTGDGEKLFF. The chain carries TRBV10-3 and TRBJ1-4; 9 positions match TRBD1. Germline values: CDR1 ENHRY, CDR2 SYGVKD. V trimming: 10 bases; J trimming: 8 bases; junction bases outside the gene matches: 11. The CDR3 consists of 14 residues.

This clonotype was observed at least ten times. This rearrangement joins TRBV25-1 to TRBJ2-7; possible D gene TRBD2, 5 bases. The ends were cut back, 5 bases at V and 9 bases at J, with 11 bases in the middle. The CDR3 is 11 residues long. Germline V gene data show CDR1 as MGHDK and CDR2 as SYGVNS. CDR3 loop: CASSSPAGQYF. In DNA, the CDR3 is TGTGCCAGCAGTAGTCCCGCGGGGCAGTACTTC.

This clonotype was detected a few times. The CDR3 loop is CASSPTRWGQETQYF. CDR3 bases: TGTGCCAGCAGCCCGACTAGGTGGGGGCAAGAGACCCAGTACTTC. The V gene is TRBV12-3 or TRBV12-4, the J gene TRBJ2-5; perhaps TRBD2 as D (6 bases). CDR3 length: 15 amino acids. V was trimmed by 6 bases and J by 2 bases, leaving 16 bases between them.

The gene calls are TRBV4-2 and TRBJ1-1; D not certain. V was shortened by 0 bases and J by 6 bases, with 11 bases between the two germline ends. The CDR3 runs 14 residues. Germline values: CDR1 LGHNA, CDR2 YNFKEQ. Here the CDR3 DNA reads TGTGCCAGCAGCCAAGAAGTCAGGACTGCTGAAGCTTTCTTT. Its protein product is CASSQEVRTAEAFF.

The V call is TRBV19, the J call TRBJ2-7, with TRBD2 identical over 9 bases. CDR1 is LNHDA, CDR2 SQIVND, per germline (reference sequence). Trimming cost V 8 bases and J 3 bases; bases outside gene matches: 11. CDR3 length: 15 residues. The CDR3 sequence: CASSFSGRGGYEQYF. The CDR3 nucleotides read TGTGCCAGTTCGTTTAGCGGGAGAGGGGGCTACGAGCAGTACTTC. The full variable domain, its missing parts supplied by reference TRBV19 and TRBJ2-7, is DGGITQSPKYLFRKEGQNVTLSCEQNLNHDAMYWYRQDPGQGLRLIYYSQIVNDFQKGDIAEGYSVSREKKESFPLTVTSAQKNPTAFYLCASSFSGRGGYEQYFGPGTRLTVT.

In this sample, this clonotype turned up a few times. This rearrangement joins TRBV27 to TRBJ1-1, with D perhaps TRBD1 (5 bases). The CDR3 contains 9 residues. The V gene lost 11 bases and the J gene lost 11 bases, with 12 bases spanning the gap. Germline assignment: CDR1 MNHEY and CDR2 SMNVEV (reference sequence). The CDR3: CAGDRGAFF. The CDR3 region has the DNA TGTGCCGGGGACCGGGGGGCTTTCTTT.

In this sample, this clonotype turned up a few times. The V and J genes are TRBV6-1 and TRBJ2-7; 8 positions agree with TRBD1. V shed 1 base and J 5 bases; nucleotides not matched to a gene: 7. This CDR3 spans 15 amino acids. Germline values: CDR1 MNHNS, CDR2 SASEGT. CDR3 nucleotide sequence: TGTGCCAGCAGTGAAGTTTGGACAGGGCACCACGAGCAGTACTTC. Translating it yields CASSEVWTGHHEQYF.

The rearrangement links TRBV4-3 to TRBJ1-2; no clear D gene. V was shortened by 2 bases and J by 5 bases, with 12 bases between the two germline ends. The CDR3 runs to 14 residues. Germline assignment: CDR1 LGHNA and CDR2 YSLEER. The CDR3 DNA sequence: TGCGCCAGCAGCCAATCACTCATTCAGTATGGCTACACCTTC. This encodes CASSQSLIQYGYTF.

This clonotype came up a few times. DNA for the CDR3: TGCGCCAGCAGTCGGCTTAGAGGGACAGGGCAACGGGACCCCTACGAGCAGTACTTC. This encodes CASSRLRGTGQRDPYEQYF. The chain recombines TRBV23-1 with TRBJ2-7; 9 bases match TRBD1. TRBV23-1 is recorded as an ORF, its role being uncertain. Trimming removed 4 bases from V and 2 bases from J; junction bases left unmatched: 18. The CDR3 is made up of 19 amino acids.

The V and J genes are TRBV6-5 and TRBJ2-1; 7 bases are a match to TRBD1. The junction had 8 bases not matched to a gene; V was cut back by 6 bases and J by 0 bases. The CDR3 is 16 amino acids. The V gene's germline CDR1 is MNHEY and CDR2 SVGAGI. The CDR3 DNA reads as TGTGCCAGCAGCCATTACGAGGGGGCCTCCTACAATGAGCAGTTCTTC. Encoded protein: CASSHYEGASYNEQFF.

Only a few counts were recorded for this clonotype. V gene TRBV7-6 combines with J gene TRBJ2-5; D uncertain. Germline V CDR1 and CDR2: SGHVS, FNYEAQ. Trimming pared 4 bases from V and 2 bases from J, leaving 14 bases between. CDR3 size: 15 residues. CDR3: CASSSTTVIQETQYF. The CDR3 DNA sequence: TGTGCCAGCAGCTCGACGACGGTTATACAAGAGACCCAGTACTTC. Filled out from reference TRBV7-6 and TRBJ2-5, the complete variable domain reads GAGVSQSPRYKVTKRGQDVALRCDPISGHVSLYWYRQALGQGPEFLTYFNYEAQQDKSGLPNDRFSAERPEGSISTLTIQRTEQRDSAMYRCASSSTTVIQETQYFGPGTRLLVL.

This clonotype was seen just once. A read error is likely, as this CDR3 ends without the conserved phenylalanine or tryptophan. The genes are TRBV25-1 and TRBJ2-7, with TRBD1 identical over 7 bases. The CDR3 spans 15 residues. V trimming: 2 bases; J trimming: 1 base; junction bases outside the gene matches: 5. Germline CDR1 is MGHDK and CDR2 is SYGVNS. CDR3 nucleotide sequence: TGTGCCAGCAGTGAAGAGGGGGCTAAATCCTACGAGCAGTACCTC. Translating gives CASSEEGAKSYEQYL.

The table lists this clonotype with many counts. This chain uses TRBV7-9 with TRBJ1-6; 7 bases map to TRBD1. This CDR3 is built from 15 residues. Trimming removed 1 base from V and 7 bases from J; junction bases left unmatched: 4. CDR1 is SEHNR, CDR2 FQNEAQ, per germline (reference sequence). DNA for the CDR3: TGTGCCAGCAGCTTAGTACAGGGGTTAAATTCACCCCTCCACTTT. Residues: CASSLVQGLNSPLHF.